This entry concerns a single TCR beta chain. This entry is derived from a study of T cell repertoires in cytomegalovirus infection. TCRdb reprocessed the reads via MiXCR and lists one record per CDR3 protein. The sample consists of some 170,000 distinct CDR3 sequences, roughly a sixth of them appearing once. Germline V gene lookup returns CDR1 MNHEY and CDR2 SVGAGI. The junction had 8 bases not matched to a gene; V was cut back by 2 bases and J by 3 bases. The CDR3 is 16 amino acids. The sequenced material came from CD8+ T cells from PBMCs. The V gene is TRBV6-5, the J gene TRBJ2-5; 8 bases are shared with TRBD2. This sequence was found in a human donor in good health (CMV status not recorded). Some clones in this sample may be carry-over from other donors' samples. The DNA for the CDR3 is TGTGCCAGCAGTTACGGGGCTAGCGGGCCCAAAGAGACCCAGTACTTC. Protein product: CASSYGASGPKETQYF.